These 24 T cell receptor beta chains share one sample of origin, sequenced in a study of cytomegalovirus exposure and HLA in healthy donors. Both 60 Vbeta primers and 13 Jbeta primers went into the PCR. The method was immunoSEQ multiplex PCR; TCRdb's version includes in-frame clones alone and lacks a portion of them. In the table there are around 99,000 clones, about 85% of which are singletons. The sample taken for sequencing was PBMCs. These receptors originate from a man aged 25-45 years in good health and CMV-seronegative.

The chain links TRBV7-8 to TRBJ2-1; 7 positions match TRBD2. Germline values: CDR1 SGHVS, CDR2 FQNEAQ. J was trimmed by 5 bases and V by 5 bases; bases with no gene match: 9. This CDR3 spans 15 amino acids. The CDR3 region is CASSELASLNNEQFF. DNA of the CDR3: TGTGCCAGCAGCGAACTAGCGTCGTTAAACAATGAGCAGTTCTTC.

V usage is TRBV13 and J usage is TRBJ1-2; D perhaps matches TRBD1 (5 bases). CDR3 length equals 14 residues. Germline assignment: CDR1 PRHDT and CDR2 FYEKMQ (reference sequence). Trimming took 0 bases from V and 8 from J, leaving 13 bases between them. The CDR3 reads CASSLGRVGVGYTF. CDR3 bases: TGTGCCAGCAGCTTAGGCCGAGTAGGGGTCGGCTACACCTTC.

This clone was detected once. V and J are TRBV27 and TRBJ2-3; TRBD1 is a possible D gene (6 bases). Germline loops: CDR1 MNHEY, CDR2 SMNVEV (reference sequence). V was shortened by 4 bases and J by 8 bases, with 10 bases between the two germline ends. This CDR3 has 12 amino acids. CDR3: CASSSRGGTQYF. The CDR3 coding sequence is TGTGCCAGCAGTTCCCGAGGGGGTACGCAGTATTTT.

This clone was seen only a few times. The gene calls are TRBV6-5 and TRBJ2-2; no reliable D call. V shed 1 base and J shed 7 bases, with 4 bases lying between them. The CDR3 sequence is 12 residues long. Germline CDR1 and CDR2: MNHEY and SVGAGI. The CDR3 loop is CASSYLSGELFF. CDR3 nucleotide sequence: TGTGCCAGCAGTTACTTGAGCGGGGAGCTGTTTTTT.

The rearrangement uses TRBV9 and TRBJ2-3; 15 bases are a match to TRBD2. This CDR3 contains 20 residues. Germline V lookup: CDR1 SGDLS, CDR2 YYNGEE. The ends lost 0 bases at V and 6 bases at J; junction bases unmatched: 14. CDR3: CASSVATGLAGGRAGDTQYF. DNA for the CDR3: TGTGCCAGCAGCGTAGCTACGGGACTAGCGGGAGGCCGAGCAGGGGATACGCAGTATTTT.

The chain couples TRBV7-3 to TRBJ1-1, with 7 nucleotides matching TRBD1. Germline V gene sequence: CDR1 SGHTA, CDR2 FQGTGA. CDR3 length equals 13 residues. V was pared by 2 bases and J by 10 bases, with 7 bases of the junction left unmatched. The CDR3 region is CASSLDDRGRAFF. Written as DNA, the CDR3 is TGTGCCAGCAGCTTAGACGATAGGGGGCGAGCTTTCTTT.

Here the CDR3 DNA reads TGTGCCAGAAGCTTGGGGCCTAGCGGGACTTCGAAGCAGTACTTC. This sequence encodes CARSLGPSGTSKQYF. This chain connects TRBV5-3 to TRBJ2-7; 9 bases are shared with TRBD2. TRBV5-3 is recorded as an ORF, its role being uncertain. With V trimmed by 0 bases and J by 8 bases, 9 bases remained unmatched. The CDR3 is made up of 15 amino acids.

This clone was found a few times. The rearrangement links TRBV5-1 to TRBJ2-3; D is uncertain. CDR1 and CDR2 (germline): SGHRS, YFSETQ. The ends were cut back, 2 bases at V and 2 bases at J, with 3 bases in the middle. The CDR3 has 12 amino acids. The CDR3: CASSLYTDTQYF. The CDR3 nucleotides are TGCGCCAGCAGCTTATACACAGATACGCAGTATTTT.

The chain has TRBV5-1 and TRBJ2-2; possibly TRBD2 for D (6 bases). V lost 6 bases, J lost 1 base, and 10 bases lay in between. The CDR3 totals 14 residues. The V gene's germline CDR1 is SGHRS and CDR2 YFSETQ. CDR3 DNA: TGCGCCAGCAAGTGGGGGGTGAACACCGGGGAGCTGTTTTTT. It yields the protein CASKWGVNTGELFF. The complete variable domain, with remaining parts taken from reference TRBV5-1 and TRBJ2-2, reads KAGVTQTPRYLIKTRGQQVTLSCSPISGHRSVSWYQQTPGQGLQFLFEYFSETQRNKGNFPGRFSGRQFSNSRSEMNVSTLELGDSALYLCASKWGVNTGELFFGEGSRLTVL.

The chain couples TRBV11-3 to TRBJ2-1; tentative D call: TRBD2 (7 bases). Germline-derived CDR1 and CDR2 are SGHNT and YENEEA. This CDR3 region has 15 residues. Deletions cut 4 bases from V and 1 base from J, with 11 bases between. The chain's CDR3 is CASSSRGGSYNEQFF. The DNA for the CDR3 is TGTGCCAGCAGCTCCAGGGGAGGGTCCTACAATGAGCAGTTCTTC.

This chain connects TRBV5-4 to TRBJ1-1; possible D gene TRBD1, 6 bases. Trimming pared 4 bases from V and 1 base from J, leaving 11 bases between. The CDR3 totals 14 residues. The V gene's germline CDR1 is SGHNT and CDR2 YYREEE (reference sequence). CDR3 sequence: CASSRQEKNTEAFF. For the CDR3, the DNA is TGTGCCAGCAGCCGACAGGAAAAGAACACTGAAGCTTTCTTT.

This clone was seen more than once but under ten times. V gene TRBV6-1 combines with J gene TRBJ2-3, with 8 bases aligning to TRBD2. V trimming: 5 bases; J trimming: 3 bases; junction bases outside the gene matches: 7. CDR1 and CDR2 from the germline V gene are MNHNS and SASEGT. The CDR3 loop spans 15 amino acids. The CDR3 reads CASSLGREATDTQYF. Written as DNA, the CDR3 is TGTGCCAGCAGTTTGGGGCGGGAGGCGACAGATACGCAGTATTTT.

Only a few counts were recorded for this clone. The chain couples TRBV29-1 to TRBJ2-2; TRBD2 matches 7 bases. The J segment lost 7 bases and the V segment lost 7 bases, leaving 6 bases of the junction unmatched. The CDR3 runs 12 residues. Per germline, CDR1 SQVTM and CDR2 ANQGSEA. The chain's CDR3 is CSAGLRGGELFF. The CDR3 DNA reads TGCAGCGCGGGACTACGCGGCGGGGAGCTGTTTTTT.

The J gene is TRBJ2-1, the V gene TRBV5-1; maybe TRBD1 (5 bases). The ends were cut back, 4 bases at V and 8 bases at J, with 10 bases in the middle. There are 12 residues in the CDR3. The germline V gene encodes CDR1 SGHRS and CDR2 YFSETQ. CDR3 protein: CASSKLQDEQFF. DNA of the CDR3: TGCGCCAGCAGCAAATTACAGGATGAGCAGTTCTTC. Combining the CDR3 with reference TRBV5-1 and TRBJ2-1 gives the whole variable domain KAGVTQTPRYLIKTRGQQVTLSCSPISGHRSVSWYQQTPGQGLQFLFEYFSETQRNKGNFPGRFSGRQFSNSRSEMNVSTLELGDSALYLCASSKLQDEQFFGPGTRLTVL.

The chain links TRBV6-4 to TRBJ2-1; 12 bases are a match to TRBD2. V shed 5 bases and J 3 bases; nucleotides not matched to a gene: 2. The CDR3 sequence is 15 residues long. The V gene's germline CDR1 is MRHNA and CDR2 SNTAGT. The CDR3 protein is CASSRLAGDYNEQFF. CDR3 nucleotide sequence: TGTGCCAGCAGTCGACTAGCGGGAGACTACAATGAGCAGTTCTTC.

Comment on this clone: At one end the junction does not follow the germline gene, possibly because of a read error. The chain recombines TRBV29-1 with TRBJ2-7, with D maybe TRBD1 (5 bases). The germline V gene encodes CDR1 SQVTM and CDR2 ANQGSEA. The length of the CDR3 is 12 residues. This CDR3 reads CSGRVGSYEQYF. The CDR3 region has the DNA TGTTCTGGCAGGGTGGGCTCCTACGAGCAGTACTTC.

This chain uses TRBV6-4 with TRBJ2-2, with a possible D match to TRBD1 (5 bases). CDR3 length: 13 residues. Trimming left V 4 bases short and J 5 bases short, with 8 bases between. Germline CDR1 and CDR2: MRHNA and SNTAGT. CDR3 loop: CASSADSTGELFF. DNA of the CDR3: TGTGCCAGCAGTGCCGACAGTACCGGGGAGCTGTTTTTT.

The chain has TRBV5-1 and TRBJ2-1, with a weak D call TRBD1 (5 bases). This CDR3 has 15 residues. The germline V gene has CDR1 SGHRS and CDR2 YFSETQ. V lost 3 bases, J lost 2 bases, and 12 bases lay in between. The CDR3 protein is CASSWLGDAYNEQFF. CDR3 DNA: TGCGCCAGCAGCTGGCTAGGGGATGCCTACAATGAGCAGTTCTTC.

The V gene is TRBV13, the J gene TRBJ2-1; 10 bases line up with TRBD2. Germline assignment: CDR1 PRHDT and CDR2 FYEKMQ (reference sequence). V trimming: 6 bases; J trimming: 7 bases; junction bases outside the gene matches: 21. CDR3 length equals 19 residues. DNA of the CDR3: TGTGCCAGCAGACCTACTCCCGGACTAGCGGTCCTGATCAGTAATGAGCAGTTCTTC. This gives the protein CASRPTPGLAVLISNEQFF.

The chain recombines TRBV6-4 with TRBJ2-3; unclear D gene. This CDR3 comprises 13 residues. Deletions cut 3 bases from V and 1 base from J, with 5 bases between. Germline-derived CDR1 and CDR2 are MRHNA and SNTAGT. In DNA form, the CDR3 reads TGTGCCAGCAGTGAGGGCGGCACAGATACGCAGTATTTT. It yields the protein CASSEGGTDTQYF.

The CDR3 protein is CSGAGDGNEQFF. DNA for the CDR3: TGCAGCGGTGCGGGAGACGGGAATGAGCAGTTCTTC. The chain links TRBV29-1 to TRBJ2-1; 7 bases line up with TRBD2. The V gene's germline CDR1 is SQVTM and CDR2 ANQGSEA. The CDR3 totals 12 residues. Losses at the gene ends were 7 bases for V and 7 bases for J; bases not matched to a gene: 7.

The gene calls are TRBV2 and TRBJ2-2, with 11 bases lining up with TRBD2. The CDR3 extends over 16 amino acids. V was clipped by 7 bases and J by 4 bases; unmatched bases: 8. Germline V gene data show CDR1 as SNHLY and CDR2 as FYNNEI. The CDR3 sequence: CASKGLAEHVTGELFF. CDR3 in DNA: TGTGCCAGCAAGGGACTAGCGGAGCATGTCACCGGGGAGCTGTTTTTT. Supplemented by reference TRBV2 and TRBJ2-2, the full variable domain reads EPEVTQTPSHQVTQMGQEVILRCVPISNHLYFYWYRQILGQKVEFLVSFYNNEISEKSEIFDDQFSVERPDGSNFTLKIRSTKLEDSAMYFCASKGLAEHVTGELFFGEGSRLTVL.

A note on this clone: One end of the junction is discordant with germline, which a read error may explain. V gene TRBV7-7 combines with J gene TRBJ2-5, with 8 bases lining up with TRBD2. Germline assignment: CDR1 SSHAT and CDR2 FNYEAQ (reference sequence). CDR3 length: 14 amino acids. The chain's CDR3 is CASSLLAERETQYF. CDR3 coding DNA: TGTGCTAGCAGCCTACTAGCGGAGCGGGAGACCCAGTACTTC.

The chain is built from TRBV30 and TRBJ1-5, with TRBD1 matching 11 bases. V was pared by 6 bases and J by 4 bases, with 8 bases of the junction left unmatched. The CDR3 loop spans 15 amino acids. CDR1 and CDR2 (germline): GTSNPN, SVGIG (reference sequence). The CDR3 reads CACTLGQGANQPQHF. Here the CDR3 DNA reads TGTGCCTGTACCCTAGGACAGGGGGCGAATCAGCCCCAGCATTTT.